This passage covers 26 T cell receptor beta chains from one sample sequenced in a study of cytomegalovirus exposure and HLA in healthy donors. The data were produced by immunoSEQ multiplex PCR, yet TCRdb's version contains in-frame clones alone and is incomplete. The data contain more than 85,000 clones, approximately 90% of them singletons. Sequences were obtained from PBMCs. All receptors derive from a woman between 18 and 29 years old in good health and CMV-seronegative.

The chain links TRBV2 to TRBJ2-7; possibly TRBD2 for D (6 bases). The CDR3 covers 15 residues. Germline V lookup: CDR1 SNHLY, CDR2 FYNNEI. V gave up 7 bases and J gave up 3 bases, with 19 bases separating them. CDR3 sequence (DNA): TGTGCCAGCATTCCGTCCGGGACTTCCCTCTACGAGCAGTACTTC. Translation: CASIPSGTSLYEQYF.

This rearrangement joins TRBV5-4 to TRBJ1-6, with 10 positions matching TRBD1. After removal of 0 bases from V and 1 base from J, the junction contained 7 bases not matched to a gene. The CDR3 loop spans 19 amino acids. CDR1 and CDR2 from the germline V gene are SGHNT and YYREEE (reference sequence). The CDR3 region is CASSLGQGAIRSYNSPLHF. Here the CDR3 DNA reads TGTGCCAGCAGCTTGGGACAGGGGGCGATACGTTCCTATAATTCACCCCTCCACTTT.

In DNA, the CDR3 is TGTGCCAGCAGTTTAGGTGGACAGGGACTGGCTGAAGCTTTCTTT. Amino acids: CASSLGGQGLAEAFF. The J gene is TRBJ1-1, the V gene TRBV27; 8 bases line up with TRBD1. The length of the CDR3 is 15 residues. Unmatched junction bases numbered 8, after V lost 2 bases and J lost 6 bases. From germline, CDR1 is MNHEY and CDR2 SMNVEV (reference sequence).

This clone was seen just once. This sequence joins TRBV5-5 and TRBJ1-1; the D gene is possibly TRBD1 (5 bases). The CDR3 contains 13 residues. V lost 9 bases and J lost 0, with 12 bases in between. CDR1 and CDR2 (germline): SGHKS, YYEKEE (reference sequence). The CDR3 reads CATGGRMNTEAFF. The CDR3 nucleotides are TGTGCCACCGGGGGACGCATGAACACTGAAGCTTTCTTT.

Written as DNA, the CDR3 is TGCGCCAGCAGCCGACTTCTAGCTAACACAGATACGCAGTATTTT. It is translated as CASSRLLANTDTQYF. The rearrangement links TRBV5-1 to TRBJ2-3; a weak D match, TRBD2 (5 bases). Germline V gene sequence: CDR1 SGHRS, CDR2 YFSETQ. V shed 4 bases and J shed 2 bases, with 14 bases lying between them. This CDR3 is 15 amino acids long.

This sequence joins TRBV7-2 and TRBJ2-3; 10 positions agree with TRBD2. The length of the CDR3 is 15 residues. Germline V gene sequence: CDR1 SGHTA, CDR2 FQGNSA. V lost 4 bases, J lost 5 bases, and 6 bases stayed unmatched. Here the CDR3 reads CASSYTSGVGDTQYF. The CDR3, as DNA: TGTGCCAGCAGCTACACTAGCGGGGTTGGAGATACGCAGTATTTT.

The rearrangement joins TRBV6-4 to TRBJ2-5, with TRBD1 identical over 7 bases. Germline-derived CDR1 and CDR2 are MRHNA and SNTAGT. The CDR3 consists of 14 residues. Losses at the gene ends were 5 bases for V and 7 bases for J; bases not matched to a gene: 10. CDR3 sequence (DNA): TGTGCCAGCAGTCTTGACAGGGAGAGTGGGACCCAGTACTTC. Amino acid sequence: CASSLDRESGTQYF.

This sequence joins TRBV7-2 and TRBJ2-7; a possible D gene is TRBD1 (6 bases). This CDR3 has 13 amino acids. Germline CDR1 and CDR2: SGHTA and FQGNSA. Trimming shortened V by 5 bases and J by 4 bases, and 12 bases separated the two germline ends. The CDR3: CASSNRVIYEQYF. The CDR3 region has the DNA TGTGCCAGCAGCAACAGGGTAATATACGAGCAGTACTTC.

The chain couples TRBV7-2 to TRBJ2-7; no definite D call. The germline V gene encodes CDR1 SGHTA and CDR2 FQGNSA. Trimming removed 5 bases from V and 7 bases from J, with 12 bases in between. The CDR3 is made up of 12 amino acids. CDR3 sequence reads: CASSSSIGEQYF. DNA of the CDR3: TGTGCCAGCAGCAGCAGCATCGGGGAGCAGTACTTC.

The chain joins TRBV11-1 to TRBJ2-5, with 16 positions matching TRBD2. This CDR3 has 15 amino acids. With V trimmed by 5 bases and J by 5 bases, 2 bases remained unmatched. CDR1 is SGHAT and CDR2 is FQDESV in the germline V gene (reference sequence). The CDR3, as DNA: TGTGCCAGCAGCCGGGGACTAGCGGGGGGGGAGACCCAGTACTTC. It is translated as CASSRGLAGGETQYF. Using reference TRBV11-1 and TRBJ2-5 for the parts outside the CDR3, the full variable domain is EAEVAQSPRYKITEKSQAVAFWCDPISGHATLYWYRQILGQGPELLVQFQDESVVDDSQLPKDRFSAERLKGVDSTLKIQPAELGDSAMYLCASSRGLAGGETQYFGPGTRLLVL.

This chain uses TRBV7-8 with TRBJ2-5, with D possibly being TRBD2 (6 bases). The CDR3 spans 13 residues. Germline V gives CDR1 SGHVS, CDR2 FQNEAQ. V lost 4 bases to trimming and J lost 4 bases, with 10 bases between them. CDR3 coding DNA: TGTGCCAGCAGCTCCCTAGCGAGAGAGACCCAGTACTTC. Its translation: CASSSLARETQYF. Looking up the rest from reference TRBV7-8 and TRBJ2-5 gives the full variable domain: GAGVSQSPRYKVAKRGQDVALRCDPISGHVSLFWYQQALGQGPEFLTYFQNEAQLDKSGLPSDRFFAERPEGSVSTLKIQRTQQEDSAVYLCASSSLARETQYFGPGTRLLVL.

J is TRBJ2-1 and V is TRBV5-1, with TRBD2 identical over 15 bases. The length of the CDR3 is 18 residues. Germline V lookup: CDR1 SGHRS, CDR2 YFSETQ. V was clipped by 0 bases and J by 3 bases; unmatched bases: 4. CDR3 sequence: CASSLEGLAGGIYNEQFF. The CDR3 DNA follows: TGCGCCAGCAGCTTGGAGGGACTAGCGGGAGGAATCTACAATGAGCAGTTCTTC.

V gene TRBV6-5 combines with J gene TRBJ2-1; 10 bases are a match to TRBD1. In germline, CDR1 is MNHEY, CDR2 SVGAGI. V shed 0 bases and J 7 bases; nucleotides not matched to a gene: 6. The CDR3 has 16 residues. Here the CDR3 DNA reads TGTGCCAGCAGTTACTCCGGGACAGGGGCTGGGAATGAGCAGTTCTTC. It encodes CASSYSGTGAGNEQFF.

CDR3 amino acids: CASSVRGPYEQYF. DNA for the CDR3: TGTGCCAGCAGCGTAAGAGGGCCCTACGAGCAGTACTTC. This rearrangement joins TRBV6-5 to TRBJ2-7; tentatively, D is TRBD2 (5 bases). Germline V lookup: CDR1 MNHEY, CDR2 SVGAGI. The CDR3 totals 13 residues. Trimming pared 6 bases from V and 2 bases from J, leaving 11 bases between.

This clone has a single count. The rearrangement uses TRBV28 and TRBJ1-1, with 9 positions matching TRBD1. Germline V CDR1 and CDR2: MDHEN, SYDVKM. After removal of 0 bases from V and 6 bases from J, the junction contained 11 bases not matched to a gene. This CDR3 has 17 residues. CDR3 DNA: TGTGCCAGCAGTTTATGGGTGCCGGGGACAGGGAGCCCTGAAGCTTTCTTT. Translation: CASSLWVPGTGSPEAFF.

This chain connects TRBV11-2 to TRBJ1-1, with D possibly TRBD1 on 6 matching bases. The V end lost 3 bases, the J end lost 4 bases, and 12 bases lay between the germline ends. The length of the CDR3 is 14 residues. Per germline, CDR1 SGHAT and CDR2 FQNNGV. CDR3 sequence: CASSFTGSSTEAFF. The CDR3 DNA sequence: TGTGCCAGCAGCTTCACAGGGTCAAGCACTGAAGCTTTCTTT.

The chain recombines TRBV6-5 with TRBJ1-2, with 7 bases identical to TRBD1. This CDR3 comprises 13 residues. Trimming cost V 7 bases and J 5 bases; bases outside gene matches: 7. CDR1 is MNHEY, CDR2 SVGAGI, per germline. The CDR3: CASTGDSAYGYTF. The CDR3 nucleotides read TGTGCCAGCACGGGGGACAGTGCTTATGGCTACACCTTC.

V is TRBV10-2 and J is TRBJ2-5, with 13 bases that match TRBD2. CDR1 and CDR2 (germline): WSHSY, SAAADI. The J segment lost 1 base and the V segment lost 0 bases, leaving 2 bases of the junction unmatched. The CDR3 has 17 residues. The DNA of the CDR3 is TGCGCCAGCAGTGAGTCTGGACTAGCGGGAGTCCAAGAGACCCAGTACTTC. This codes for CASSESGLAGVQETQYF.

The rearrangement links TRBV9 to TRBJ1-4; D is unresolved. Trimming left V 4 bases short and J 8 bases short, with 6 bases between. The CDR3 has 11 residues. CDR1 SGDLS and CDR2 YYNGEE come from the germline V gene. The CDR3 coding sequence is TGTGCCAGCAGCTCGGGGGAAAAACTGTTTTTT. Protein: CASSSGEKLFF.

V usage is TRBV2 and J usage is TRBJ2-1, with 8 bases lining up with TRBD2. The V gene end was trimmed by 1 base and the J gene end by 10 bases; junction bases not matched to a gene: 12. Germline CDR1 is SNHLY and CDR2 is FYNNEI. The CDR3 has 16 amino acids. For the CDR3, the DNA is TGTGCCAGCAGTGAAGGGACTAGCACCCCCGAAGGGGAGCAGTTCTTC. It specifies CASSEGTSTPEGEQFF.

The chain has TRBV5-6 and TRBJ1-1; D is undetermined. Germline CDR1 is SGHDT and CDR2 is YYEEEE. CDR3 size: 14 residues. The V and J ends lost 4 bases and 3 bases respectively, with 13 bases between them. The CDR3 DNA reads TGTGCCAGCAGCGGCGGACGGACTTACACTGAAGCTTTCTTT. It yields the protein CASSGGRTYTEAFF.

For the CDR3, the DNA is TGTGCCAGCTCCAAAGGACAACTGGGGACTGAAGCTTTCTTT. Protein: CASSKGQLGTEAFF. This chain uses TRBV2 with TRBJ1-1; perhaps TRBD1 as D (5 bases). The CDR3 covers 14 residues. V gave up 8 bases and J gave up 5 bases, with 18 bases separating them. CDR1 SNHLY and CDR2 FYNNEI come from the germline V gene.

This chain joins TRBV6-4 and TRBJ2-7; 9 bases are shared with TRBD1. Looked up from germline, CDR1 is MRHNA and CDR2 is SNTAGT. The CDR3 runs 14 residues. Trimming cost V 5 bases and J 1 base; bases outside gene matches: 3. CDR3 amino acids: CASSPGQGSYEQYF. The CDR3 DNA is TGTGCCAGCAGTCCGGGACAGGGTTCCTACGAGCAGTACTTC.

The V gene is TRBV28, the J gene TRBJ2-2, with 14 bases fitting TRBD2. The CDR3 spans 16 residues. The V gene's germline CDR1 is MDHEN and CDR2 SYDVKM. With V trimmed by 7 bases and J by 7 bases, 8 bases remained unmatched. This CDR3 is CASTGLAGEEGGELFF. The DNA for the CDR3 is TGTGCCAGCACGGGACTAGCGGGAGAGGAGGGCGGGGAGCTGTTTTTT.

V usage is TRBV7-3 and J usage is TRBJ1-2; D is uncertain. Germline V gene data show CDR1 as SGHTA and CDR2 as FQGTGA. The CDR3 is made up of 13 amino acids. V lost 4 bases and J lost 4, with 10 bases in between. The CDR3 region has the DNA TGTGCCAGCAGCTCCTCTCACGGCTATGGCTACACCTTC. This gives the protein CASSSSHGYGYTF.

V usage is TRBV11-2 and J usage is TRBJ1-1, with TRBD1 identical over 7 bases. The CDR3 sequence is 15 residues long. Germline V gene lookup returns CDR1 SGHAT and CDR2 FQNNGV. J was trimmed by 5 bases and V by 1 base; bases with no gene match: 7. Here the CDR3 DNA reads TGTGCCAGCAGCTTAGTCGACAGGGTCGGGACTGAAGCTTTCTTT. Protein product: CASSLVDRVGTEAFF. The variable domain in full, with the rest retrieved from reference TRBV11-2 and TRBJ1-1, is EAGVAQSPRYKIIEKRQSVAFWCNPISGHATLYWYQQILGQGPKLLIQFQNNGVVDDSQLPKDRFSAERLKGVDSTLKIQPAKLEDSAVYLCASSLVDRVGTEAFFGQGTRLTVV.